The subject of this entry is one T cell receptor beta chain. Its antigen is unknown. This entry is derived from a study of blood T cells in healthy people across ages. The V segment lost 4 bases and the J segment 4 bases; nucleotides outside the gene matches: 11. CDR3 length: 16 amino acids. Germline values: CDR1 SEHNR, CDR2 FQNEAQ (reference sequence). Broader study findings: Investigators viewed diversity estimates from one million T cells as underestimates, the study reported.

With a J-beta primer mix and a sample-barcoded 5' primer, a second PCR ran 7 to 11 cycles. Each cDNA was tagged by a template-switch adaptor containing 12 random nucleotides. A single record per CDR3 protein comes from TCRdb applying MiXCR to the 5' RACE reads. The profile shows around 1,800,000 distinct CDR3 sequences, approximately 40% of them singletons. The sample taken for sequencing was blood. The V call is TRBV7-9, the J call TRBJ1-2, with 8 nucleotides matching TRBD1. This TCR was recovered from a human donor in good health. The CDR3, as DNA: TGTGCCAGCAGCTCGCTACTACTAACAGGGGGCTATGGCTACACCTTC. It encodes CASSSLLLTGGYGYTF.